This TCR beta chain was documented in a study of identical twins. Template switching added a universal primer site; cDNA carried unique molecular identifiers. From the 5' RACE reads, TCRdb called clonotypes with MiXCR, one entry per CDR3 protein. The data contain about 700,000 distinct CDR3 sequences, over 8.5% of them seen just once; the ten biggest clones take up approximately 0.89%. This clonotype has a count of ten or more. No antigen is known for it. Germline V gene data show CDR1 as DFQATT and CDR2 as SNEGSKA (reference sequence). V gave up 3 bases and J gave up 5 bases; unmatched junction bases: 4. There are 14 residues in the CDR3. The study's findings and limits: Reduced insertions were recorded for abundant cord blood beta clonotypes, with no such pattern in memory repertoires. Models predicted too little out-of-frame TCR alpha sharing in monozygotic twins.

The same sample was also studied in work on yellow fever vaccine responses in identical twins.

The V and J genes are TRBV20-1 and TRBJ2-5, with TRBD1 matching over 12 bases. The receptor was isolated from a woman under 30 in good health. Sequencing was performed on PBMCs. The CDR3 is CSARRDRGRETQYF. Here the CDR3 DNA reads TGCAGTGCTAGGCGGGACAGGGGGCGGGAGACCCAGTACTTC.